The 20 T cell receptor beta chains presented below share a single source sample, sequenced in a study of blood T cell repertoires in COVID-19. Clones were read by immunoSEQ multiplex PCR, and TCRdb kept only the in-frame ones, dropping some. The data show about 120,000 clones, 81% seen once. Sequencing was performed on peripheral blood. The receptors here all came from a man aged 25 to 40 with COVID-19, enrolled during active disease.

V and J are TRBV28 and TRBJ1-6, with 8 bases matching TRBD1. CDR1 is MDHEN, CDR2 SYDVKM, per germline. This CDR3 is built from 13 residues. The trim removed 6 bases at V and 10 bases at J, leaving 5 bases unmatched. The CDR3 reads CASSDRGNSPLHF. DNA for the CDR3: TGTGCCAGCAGCGACAGGGGAAACTCACCCCTCCACTTT.

This chain joins TRBV6-1 and TRBJ1-3; no definite D call. With 2 bases removed from V and 0 bases from J, the gap between germline ends came to 11 bases. The germline V gene has CDR1 MNHNS and CDR2 SASEGT. The CDR3 length is 16 residues. CDR3 DNA: TGTGCCAGCAGTGAAAGGAGGGTGAGCTCTGGAAACACCATATATTTT. Translated: CASSERRVSSGNTIYF.

On this clone: This specimen includes other DNA sequences encoding the same CDR3. The chain uses TRBV4-1 and TRBJ1-1; D may be TRBD1 (5 bases). Germline-derived CDR1 and CDR2 are MGHRA and YSYEKL. Trimming stripped 4 bases from V and 4 bases from J, with 10 bases between. CDR3 length: 13 residues. This chain's CDR3 is CASSPREVTEAFF. The CDR3 coding sequence is TGCGCCAGCAGCCCCAGGGAAGTCACTGAAGCTTTCTTT.

The rearrangement links TRBV28 to TRBJ1-6; 7 bases are a match to TRBD1. Trimming removed 6 bases from V and 7 bases from J; junction bases left unmatched: 9. Germline CDR1 reads MDHEN; CDR2 reads SYDVKM. The CDR3 runs to 15 residues. CDR3 nucleotides: TGTGCCAGCAGGACCACAGGGGTTGGCAATTCACCCCTCCACTTT. This encodes CASRTTGVGNSPLHF.

The chain uses TRBV16 and TRBJ2-1; 14 bases agree with TRBD2. V trimming: 4 bases; J trimming: 8 bases; junction bases outside the gene matches: 7. Germline V gene lookup returns CDR1 KGHSY and CDR2 FQNENV. The CDR3 sequence is 16 residues long. CDR3 residues: CASSLRLAGGADEQFF. The DNA of the CDR3 is TGTGCCAGCAGCCTTCGACTAGCGGGGGGGGCGGATGAGCAGTTCTTC.

V is TRBV30 and J is TRBJ1-3; no clear D. CDR3 size: 13 residues. From germline, CDR1 is GTSNPN and CDR2 SVGIG (reference sequence). The CDR3 sequence: CAAGPSSGNTIYF. CDR3 nucleotide sequence: TGTGCGGCGGGCCCCTCCTCTGGAAACACCATATATTTT. The entire variable domain, with the rest obtained from reference TRBV30 and TRBJ1-3, is as follows: SQTIHQWPATLVQPVGSPLSLECTVEGTSNPNLYWYRQAAGRGLQLLFYSVGIGQISSEVPQNLSASRPQDRQFILSSKKLLLSDSGFYLCAAGPSSGNTIYFGEGSWLTVV.

The chain employs TRBV4-1 and TRBJ1-4; tentatively, D is TRBD1 (6 bases). Trimming pared 0 bases from V and 6 bases from J, leaving 11 bases between. The CDR3 runs to 15 residues. CDR1 and CDR2 (germline): MGHRA, YSYEKL. CDR3 loop: CASSQDGRTDEKLFF. The CDR3 DNA reads as TGCGCCAGCAGCCAAGATGGCAGGACAGATGAAAAACTGTTTTTT.

The rearrangement uses TRBV20-1 and TRBJ2-7, with D unclear. V was pared by 6 bases and J by 5 bases, with 11 bases between. Looked up from germline, CDR1 is DFQATT and CDR2 is SNEGSKA (reference sequence). This CDR3 is built from 11 residues. CDR3 DNA sequence: TGCAGTGCGCAGGCTCATAACGAGCAGTACTTC. Translated, it gives CSAQAHNEQYF.

The chain combines TRBV11-3 with TRBJ2-7; 10 bases agree with TRBD2. Germline V lookup: CDR1 SGHNT, CDR2 YENEEA. With 2 bases clipped from V and 6 bases from J, the junction kept 10 bases outside the gene matches. CDR3 length equals 16 residues. CDR3 nucleotides: TGTGCCAGCAGCTTAAGGAGGGCTAGCGGGGGAGGCGAGCAGTACTTC. This codes for CASSLRRASGGGEQYF.

This clone came up a few times. Distinct nucleotide sequences in the sample also encode this CDR3. The chain couples TRBV14 to TRBJ1-3; 10 bases match TRBD1. CDR3 length: 16 amino acids. The ends lost 3 bases at V and 1 base at J; junction bases unmatched: 3. Germline loops: CDR1 SGHDN, CDR2 FVKESK. The CDR3 is CASSQRTGGSGNTIYF. The CDR3 region has the DNA TGTGCCAGCAGCCAGCGGACAGGGGGATCTGGAAACACCATATATTTT.

This rearrangement joins TRBV10-2 to TRBJ2-2; 8 nucleotides match TRBD1. Germline CDR1 and CDR2: WSHSY and SAAADI. The CDR3 is 15 residues long. J was trimmed by 0 bases and V by 7 bases; bases with no gene match: 4. The CDR3 is CASTPGQANTGELFF. The DNA of the CDR3 is TGCGCCAGCACACCGGGACAGGCGAACACCGGGGAGCTGTTTTTT.

The V gene is TRBV5-1, the J gene TRBJ2-2, with TRBD2 as a possible D gene (7 bases). The CDR3 extends over 13 amino acids. The V and J ends lost 10 bases and 6 bases respectively, with 16 bases between them. Germline V lookup: CDR1 SGHRS, CDR2 YFSETQ. The CDR3 DNA reads as TGCGCCCGCAAAGGGGGGGGGCCCGGGGAGCTGTTTTTT. The encoded protein is CARKGGGPGELFF.

The chain employs TRBV10-3 and TRBJ1-2; 8 nucleotides align to TRBD1. The CDR3 totals 14 residues. CDR1 is ENHRY and CDR2 is SYGVKD in the germline V gene. Germline trimming cut 6 bases from V and 10 bases from J; bases unmatched to any gene: 13. CDR3 protein: CAIRALTTGVAYTF. In DNA, the CDR3 is TGTGCCATCAGGGCTCTAACGACAGGGGTCGCCTACACCTTC.

V is TRBV6-4 and J is TRBJ2-7; tentative D call: TRBD1 (6 bases). The CDR3 totals 15 residues. Germline CDR1 is MRHNA and CDR2 is SNTAGT. V was cut by 6 bases and J by 3 bases, with 18 bases left in between. The CDR3 nucleotides read TGTGCCAGCAGCGGACCCCCGGACAGAAACTACGAGCAGTACTTC. Encoded protein: CASSGPPDRNYEQYF.

The V gene is TRBV10-3, the J gene TRBJ1-2, with TRBD1 identical over 7 bases. Germline assignment: CDR1 ENHRY and CDR2 SYGVKD. Trimming at V came to 3 bases and at J to 6 bases, leaving 1 base not matched to a gene. CDR3 size: 12 residues. The CDR3 protein is CAISERGHGYTF. The DNA of the CDR3 is TGTGCCATCAGTGAAAGGGGGCATGGCTACACCTTC.

The J gene is TRBJ1-2, the V gene TRBV19; D is unclear. Germline V gene sequence: CDR1 LNHDA, CDR2 SQIVND (reference sequence). This CDR3 is built from 13 residues. Trimming shortened V by 3 bases and J by 2 bases, and 7 bases separated the two germline ends. The CDR3 region is CASSIWANYGYTF. CDR3 DNA sequence: TGTGCCAGTAGTATTTGGGCCAACTATGGCTACACCTTC.

This clone was found a few times. The genes are TRBV28 and TRBJ1-2; D gene ambiguous. Germline V gene sequence: CDR1 MDHEN, CDR2 SYDVKM. The V gene lost 2 bases and the J gene lost 2 bases, with 9 bases spanning the gap. The CDR3 totals 14 residues. CDR3 sequence reads: CASSLLQTNYGYTF. As DNA, the CDR3 is TGTGCCAGCAGTTTACTACAGACAAACTATGGCTACACCTTC.

Only one count was recorded for this clone. The rearrangement joins TRBV5-6 to TRBJ2-1; the match to TRBD2 covers 7 bases. Germline assignment: CDR1 SGHDT and CDR2 YYEEEE. The length of the CDR3 is 13 residues. The ends lost 4 bases at V and 6 bases at J; junction bases unmatched: 4. CDR3 region: CASSPLARNEQFF. CDR3 coding DNA: TGTGCCAGCAGCCCACTAGCGCGCAATGAGCAGTTCTTC.

This sequence joins TRBV6-1 and TRBJ2-3; D is undetermined. Germline V gives CDR1 MNHNS, CDR2 SASEGT. The length of the CDR3 is 14 residues. V was cut by 0 bases and J by 3 bases, with 7 bases left in between. For the CDR3, the DNA is TGTGCCAGCAGTGAAGCGGAGTCTACAGATACGCAGTATTTT. This translates into CASSEAESTDTQYF.

The CDR3 loop reads CASSEKGNEQFF. The CDR3 DNA is TGTGCCAGCAGTGAAAAGGGGAATGAGCAGTTCTTC. The chain employs TRBV25-1 and TRBJ2-1; D perhaps matches TRBD1 (5 bases). The CDR3 is 12 residues long. Germline-derived CDR1 and CDR2 are MGHDK and SYGVNS. Trimming shortened V by 2 bases and J by 7 bases, and 6 bases separated the two germline ends.